A single sample is the source of the 18 T cell receptor beta chains below, sequenced in a study of cytomegalovirus exposure and HLA in healthy donors. Both 60 Vbeta primers and 13 Jbeta primers went into the PCR. Method: immunoSEQ multiplex PCR; TCRdb's copy keeps in-frame clones and lacks some. The sample contains about 90,000 clones, approximately 70% of which appear only once. The sample comprised PBMCs. The receptors shown here come from a woman between 45 and 65 years old in good health and CMV-seropositive.

To note about this clone: A read error may account for a junction end that differs from germline. V and J are TRBV7-9 and TRBJ1-2, with D possibly matching TRBD1 (6 bases). CDR1 and CDR2 from the germline V gene are SEHNR and FQNEAQ (reference sequence). There are 12 residues in the CDR3. CDR3 sequence: CSSRSTGYGYTF. CDR3 nucleotide sequence: TGTTCCAGCAGGTCGACAGGATATGGCTACACCTTC.

The table lists this clone with a few counts. This chain joins TRBV14 and TRBJ2-3; 9 nucleotides match TRBD2. V trimming: 0 bases; J trimming: 4 bases; junction bases outside the gene matches: 8. The CDR3 consists of 17 residues. CDR1 and CDR2 (germline): SGHDN, FVKESK. The CDR3 DNA is TGTGCCAGCAGCCAAGATAGGCCAGCGGGAGGATCAGATACGCAGTATTTT. Protein: CASSQDRPAGGSDTQYF.

In its sample, this clone was seen once. The chain combines TRBV7-9 with TRBJ2-7; D remains unclear. V lost 5 bases and J lost 5, with 25 bases in between. The germline V gene encodes CDR1 SEHNR and CDR2 FQNEAQ (reference sequence). CDR3 size: 17 residues. The CDR3 reads CASSRPRVADNRDEQYF. In nucleotides, the CDR3 is TGTGCCAGCAGCCGCCCACGGGTGGCGGATAACCGTGACGAGCAGTACTTC. Full variable domain (outside the CDR3, taken from reference TRBV7-9 and TRBJ2-7): DTGVSQNPRHKITKRGQNVTFRCDPISEHNRLYWYRQTLGQGPEFLTYFQNEAQLEKSRLLSDRFSAERPKGSFSTLEIQRTEQGDSAMYLCASSRPRVADNRDEQYFGPGTRLTVT.

This rearrangement joins TRBV7-9 to TRBJ1-3, with 11 bases that match TRBD1. Germline CDR1 reads SEHNR; CDR2 reads FQNEAQ (reference sequence). The CDR3 sequence is 15 residues long. Germline trimming cut 3 bases from V and 7 bases from J; bases unmatched to any gene: 5. The chain's CDR3 is CASSLGGQGANTIYF. DNA of the CDR3: TGTGCCAGCAGCTTGGGCGGACAGGGGGCGAACACCATATATTTT. The full variable domain, completed using reference TRBV7-9 and TRBJ1-3, is DTGVSQNPRHKITKRGQNVTFRCDPISEHNRLYWYRQTLGQGPEFLTYFQNEAQLEKSRLLSDRFSAERPKGSFSTLEIQRTEQGDSAMYLCASSLGGQGANTIYFGEGSWLTVV.

There are a few counts of this clone. This chain connects TRBV29-1 to TRBJ2-5; maybe TRBD2 (5 bases). There are 13 residues in the CDR3. Trimming shortened V by 7 bases and J by 3 bases, and 15 bases separated the two germline ends. Germline assignment: CDR1 SQVTM and CDR2 ANQGSEA. The CDR3 nucleotides read TGCAGCGCGGAAACTAGTAAGGAAGAGACCCAGTACTTC. It translates to CSAETSKEETQYF.

This clone has only one observation. The CDR3 here is CASSEQGYSGNTIYF. CDR3 DNA: TGTGCCAGCAGTGAACAGGGATACTCTGGAAACACCATATATTTT. The chain joins TRBV2 to TRBJ1-3; tentatively, D is TRBD1 (5 bases). Germline V lookup: CDR1 SNHLY, CDR2 FYNNEI. The CDR3 runs 15 residues. Trimming took 2 bases from V and 0 from J, leaving 8 bases between them.

The V call is TRBV4-2, the J call TRBJ2-2, with D possibly being TRBD1 (6 bases). The V end was cut by 3 bases, the J end by 5 bases, with 13 bases between. Germline V lookup: CDR1 LGHNA, CDR2 YNFKEQ. The CDR3 spans 15 residues. The CDR3 sequence: CASSQLTGDTGELFF. CDR3 DNA: TGTGCCAGCAGCCAGCTGACAGGCGATACCGGGGAGCTGTTTTTT.

J is TRBJ2-7 and V is TRBV2; the D gene is possibly TRBD1 (5 bases). CDR1 is SNHLY and CDR2 is FYNNEI in the germline V gene. The CDR3 loop spans 14 amino acids. The V end was cut by 10 bases, the J end by 7 bases, with 23 bases between. The CDR3 DNA reads as TGTGCCACCTCTTCAAGACAGTTCTCTGGGGAGCAGTACTTC. This sequence encodes CATSSRQFSGEQYF.

This chain joins TRBV4-2 and TRBJ1-5, with D unresolved. Trimming shortened V by 1 base and J by 2 bases, and 12 bases separated the two germline ends. Germline CDR1 and CDR2: LGHNA and YNFKEQ. The CDR3 has 16 residues. The CDR3 DNA follows: TGTGCCAGCAGCCAAGTCCACCTGAGAGGCAATCAGCCCCAGCATTTT. Translating it yields CASSQVHLRGNQPQHF.

The chain combines TRBV5-3 with TRBJ1-6, with 11 bases fitting TRBD1. TRBV5-3 qualifies as an ORF whose function is uncertain. The V segment lost 5 bases and the J segment 9 bases; nucleotides outside the gene matches: 7. The CDR3 is 15 amino acids. The CDR3 is CARSQDRGQSSPLHF. The DNA of the CDR3 is TGTGCCAGAAGTCAGGACAGGGGGCAGAGTTCACCCCTCCACTTT.

V is TRBV29-1 and J is TRBJ2-7; TRBD1 matches 8 bases. The length of the CDR3 is 13 residues. From germline, CDR1 is SQVTM and CDR2 ANQGSEA. Trimming removed 6 bases from V and 6 bases from J; junction bases left unmatched: 10. The CDR3: CSVQGVVRGEQYF. CDR3 DNA: TGCAGCGTACAGGGGGTGGTCAGAGGCGAGCAGTACTTC.

Notes on this clone: One junction end disagrees with the germline gene, perhaps due to a read error. The chain uses TRBV7-9 and TRBJ2-3; 8 bases match TRBD2. CDR1 and CDR2 from the germline V gene are SEHNR and FQNEAQ (reference sequence). This CDR3 region has 16 residues. The CDR3 here is CSSSAPTGGRTDTQYF. Written as DNA, the CDR3 is TGTTCCAGCAGCGCTCCAACGGGGGGGCGCACAGATACGCAGTATTTT.

DNA of the CDR3: TGTGCCAGCAGCAAGTATAGGGGTACGGGGTCCGGGACAGGGGGCGCGGAGACCCAGTACTTC. Amino acids: CASSKYRGTGSGTGGAETQYF. The chain links TRBV21-1 to TRBJ2-5; the D call in the table, TRBD1, was not verified against the DNA. TRBV21-1 is described as a pseudogene. The CDR3 is made up of 21 amino acids.

As for this clone: A read error may account for a junction end that differs from germline. The rearrangement joins TRBV7-6 to TRBJ2-1, with a possible D match to TRBD1 (7 bases). Germline V gene data show CDR1 as SGHVS and CDR2 as FNYEAQ. There are 14 residues in the CDR3. Here the CDR3 reads CASREGARSNKQFF. The CDR3 bases are TGTGCCAGCAGGGAGGGGGCCCGTTCCAATAAGCAGTTCTTC. The whole variable domain, remainder taken from reference TRBV7-6 and TRBJ2-1, is GAGVSQSPRYKVTKRGQDVALRCDPISGHVSLYWYRQALGQGPEFLTYFNYEAQQDKSGLPNDRFSAERPEGSISTLTIQRTEQRDSAMYRCASREGARSNKQFFGPGTRLTVL.

The chain has TRBV5-5 and TRBJ1-5; the D is unclear. V gave up 3 bases and J gave up 3 bases, with 10 bases separating them. Germline V gene data show CDR1 as SGHKS and CDR2 as YYEKEE (reference sequence). CDR3 length: 14 amino acids. CDR3 coding DNA: TGTGCCAGCAGCTATCGGGGAAACAATCAGCCCCAGCATTTT. Protein product: CASSYRGNNQPQHF. Supplemented by reference TRBV5-5 and TRBJ1-5, the full variable domain reads DAGVTQSPTHLIKTRGQQVTLRCSPISGHKSVSWYQQVLGQGPQFIFQYYEKEERGRGNFPDRFSARQFPNYSSELNVNALLLGDSALYLCASSYRGNNQPQHFGDGTRLSIL.

The chain carries TRBV9 and TRBJ2-1; possibly TRBD2 for D (6 bases). The V end lost 2 bases, the J end lost 4 bases, and 13 bases lay between the germline ends. The CDR3 extends over 15 amino acids. Per germline, CDR1 SGDLS and CDR2 YYNGEE. The CDR3 DNA follows: TGTGCCAGCAGCGTCGGGACTGCCGTATACAATGAGCAGTTCTTC. Translated, it gives CASSVGTAVYNEQFF.

This sequence joins TRBV5-6 and TRBJ2-7; D gene unclear. Germline CDR1 is SGHDT and CDR2 is YYEEEE. V gave up 4 bases and J gave up 0 bases, with 11 bases separating them. The CDR3 runs to 14 residues. The CDR3 DNA reads TGTGCCAGCAGCCCACCTTGGGCCTCCTACGAGCAGTACTTC. Its protein is CASSPPWASYEQYF.

This chain connects TRBV7-9 to TRBJ2-3, with D maybe TRBD1 (5 bases). CDR3 length equals 12 residues. CDR1 is SEHNR and CDR2 is FQNEAQ in the germline V gene (reference sequence). V was pared by 0 bases and J by 7 bases, with 5 bases between. The CDR3 DNA reads TGTGCCAGCAGCTTAGCGGGGCATACGCAGTATTTT. Amino acids: CASSLAGHTQYF.